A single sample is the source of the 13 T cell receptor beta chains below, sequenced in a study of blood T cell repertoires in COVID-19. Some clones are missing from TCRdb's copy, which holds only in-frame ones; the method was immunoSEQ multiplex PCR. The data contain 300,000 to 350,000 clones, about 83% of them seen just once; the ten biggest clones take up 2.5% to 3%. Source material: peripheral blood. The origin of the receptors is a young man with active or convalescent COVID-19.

The CDR3 reads CASSDWEGQGEDTQYF. CDR3 DNA: TGCGCCAGCAGTGATTGGGAGGGACAGGGGGAAGATACGCAGTATTTT. The V gene is TRBV10-1, the J gene TRBJ2-3, with 11 bases aligning to TRBD1. CDR1 WNHNN and CDR2 SYGVQD come from the germline V gene (reference sequence). After removal of 3 bases from V and 5 bases from J, the junction contained 7 bases not matched to a gene. The CDR3 totals 16 residues.

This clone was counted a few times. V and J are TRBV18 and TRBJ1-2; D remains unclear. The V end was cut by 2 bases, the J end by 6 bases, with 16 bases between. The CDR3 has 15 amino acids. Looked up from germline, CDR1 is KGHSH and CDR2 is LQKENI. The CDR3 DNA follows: TGTGCCAGCTCACCAATGGAGGTTTCCTGGGATGGCTACACCTTC. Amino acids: CASSPMEVSWDGYTF.

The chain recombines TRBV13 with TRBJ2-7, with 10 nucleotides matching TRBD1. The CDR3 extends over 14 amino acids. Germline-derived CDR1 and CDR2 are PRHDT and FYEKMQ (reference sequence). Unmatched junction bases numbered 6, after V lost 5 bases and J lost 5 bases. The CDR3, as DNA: TGTGCCAGCAGCAGACGACAGGGGGCAGACGAGCAGTACTTC. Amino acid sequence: CASSRRQGADEQYF.

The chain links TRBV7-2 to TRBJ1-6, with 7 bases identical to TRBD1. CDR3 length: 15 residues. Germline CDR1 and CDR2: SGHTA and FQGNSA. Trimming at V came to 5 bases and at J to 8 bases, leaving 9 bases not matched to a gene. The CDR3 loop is CASSRGTAIDSPLHF. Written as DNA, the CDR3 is TGTGCCAGCAGCCGGGGGACAGCCATCGATTCACCCCTCCACTTT.

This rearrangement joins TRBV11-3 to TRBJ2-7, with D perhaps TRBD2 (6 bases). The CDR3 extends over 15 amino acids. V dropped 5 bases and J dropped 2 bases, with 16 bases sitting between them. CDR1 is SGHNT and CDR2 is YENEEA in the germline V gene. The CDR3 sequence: CASSTDGGGTYEQYF. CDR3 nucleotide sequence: TGTGCCAGCAGCACCGACGGGGGAGGAACCTACGAGCAGTACTTC.

The CDR3 loop is CAISELGGDTDTQYF. The CDR3 DNA follows: TGTGCCATCAGTGAATTGGGGGGAGACACAGATACGCAGTATTTT. This chain uses TRBV10-3 with TRBJ2-3; tentatively, D is TRBD2 (6 bases). Germline V gene lookup returns CDR1 ENHRY and CDR2 SYGVKD. Deletions cut 3 bases from V and 2 bases from J, with 12 bases between. The length of the CDR3 is 15 residues.

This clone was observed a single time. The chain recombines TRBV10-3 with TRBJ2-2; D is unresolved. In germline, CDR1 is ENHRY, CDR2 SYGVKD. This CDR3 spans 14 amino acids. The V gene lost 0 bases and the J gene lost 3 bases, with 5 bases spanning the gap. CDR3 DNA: TGTGCCATCAGTGAGTCGTACTACACCGGGGAGCTGTTTTTT. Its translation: CAISESYYTGELFF.

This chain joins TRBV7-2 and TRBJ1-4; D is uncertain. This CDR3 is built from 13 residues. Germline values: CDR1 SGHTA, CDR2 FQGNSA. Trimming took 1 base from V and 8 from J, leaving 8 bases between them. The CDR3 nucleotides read TGTGCCAGCAGCTTAGGTAGGAGAGAAAAACTGTTTTTT. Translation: CASSLGRREKLFF.

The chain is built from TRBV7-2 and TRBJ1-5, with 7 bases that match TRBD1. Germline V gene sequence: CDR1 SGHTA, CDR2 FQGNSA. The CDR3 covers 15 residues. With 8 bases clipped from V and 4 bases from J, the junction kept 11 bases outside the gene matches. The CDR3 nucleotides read TGTGCCAGCTCTAGACAGGGTGACTTTAATCAGCCCCAGCATTTT. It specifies CASSRQGDFNQPQHF.

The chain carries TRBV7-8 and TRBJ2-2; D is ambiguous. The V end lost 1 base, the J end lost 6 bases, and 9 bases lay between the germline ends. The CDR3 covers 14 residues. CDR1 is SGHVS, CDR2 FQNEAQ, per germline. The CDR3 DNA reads TGTGCCAGCAGCTTAGGGCAGGCCTCCGGGGAGCTGTTTTTT. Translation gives CASSLGQASGELFF.

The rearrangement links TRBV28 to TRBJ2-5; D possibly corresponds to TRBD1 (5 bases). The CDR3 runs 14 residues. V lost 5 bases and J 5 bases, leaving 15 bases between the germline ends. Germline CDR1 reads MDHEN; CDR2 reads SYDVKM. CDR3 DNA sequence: TGTGCCAGCAGTCCTCCAAGGGGATCGGAGACCCAGTACTTC. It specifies CASSPPRGSETQYF.

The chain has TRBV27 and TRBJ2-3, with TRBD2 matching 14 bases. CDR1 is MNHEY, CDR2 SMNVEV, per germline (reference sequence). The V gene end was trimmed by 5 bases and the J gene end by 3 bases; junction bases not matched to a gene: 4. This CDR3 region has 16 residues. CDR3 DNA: TGTGCCAGCAGTCCCAGACTAGCGGGAGGGACAGATACGCAGTATTTT. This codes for CASSPRLAGGTDTQYF.

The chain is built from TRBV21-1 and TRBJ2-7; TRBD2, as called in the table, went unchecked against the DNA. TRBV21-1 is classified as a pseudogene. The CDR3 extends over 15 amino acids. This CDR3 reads CASLGGTSGSYEQYF. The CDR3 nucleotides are TGTGCCAGCCTCGGGGGGACTAGCGGGAGCTACGAGCAGTACTTC.